A selection of T cell receptor beta chains follows, all from one sample in a study of T cell clones after liver transplantation. Clones were sequenced by immunoSEQ multiplex PCR, and TCRdb holds only the in-frame ones, with some missing. The table has 5,500 to 8,500 clones, 60% to 75% seen once. Source: CD8+ T cells from blood, taken before liver transplant. The source is a human donor who received a liver transplant. CDR3s include the opening cysteine and the closing phenylalanine or tryptophan. D genes are given only for firm matches. Expanded clones get a size class; other rows say once, few or many, or leave the size out.

clone size	V gene	J gene	D gene	CDR3 protein	CDR3 DNA
.	TRBV19	TRBJ1-5	.	CASSITAYSNQPQHF	TGTGCCAGTAGTATCACAGCTTATAGCAATCAGCCCCAGCATTTT
.	TRBV2	TRBJ2-1	TRBD2	CAKTSGVNNEQFF	TGTGCCAAGACTAGCGGGGTCAACAATGAGCAGTTCTTC
.	TRBV7-9	TRBJ1-1	.	CASSLSQDWTEAFF	TGTGCCAGCAGCTTATCACAGGATTGGACTGAAGCTTTCTTT
.	TRBV5-4	TRBJ1-2	TRBD1	CASSLGQGLNGYTF	TGTGCCAGCAGCTTGGGACAGGGGTTGAATGGCTACACCTTC
.	TRBV19	TRBJ2-6	.	CASSPNGGANVLTF	TGTGCCAGTAGTCCGAACGGCGGGGCCAACGTCCTGACTTTC
.	TRBV29-1	TRBJ1-5	.	CSVGRGDDQPQHF	TGCAGCGTTGGTAGGGGGGATGATCAGCCCCAGCATTTT
.	TRBV28	TRBJ2-7	TRBD1	CASSPQPGQDYEQYF	TGTGCCAGCAGTCCCCAACCGGGACAGGACTACGAGCAGTACTTC
.	TRBV7-9	TRBJ1-1	.	CASSLRTDLEAFF	TGTGCCAGCAGCTTAAGGACCGACCTTGAAGCTTTCTTT
.	TRBV28	TRBJ2-1	.	CASSLSAGPYNEQFF	TGTGCCAGCAGTTTGTCGGCAGGCCCTTACAATGAGCAGTTCTTC
.	TRBV7-9	TRBJ1-3	.	CASSFSPSSEGTGNTIYF	TGTGCCAGCAGCTTCTCGCCGTCGTCCGAGGGCACTGGAAACACCATATATTTT
.	TRBV7-9	TRBJ2-7	TRBD1	CASSNGGQGAYEQYF	TGTGCCAGCAGTAATGGGGGACAGGGGGCCTACGAGCAGTACTTC
.	TRBV15	TRBJ2-2	.	CATSRVQGGELFF	TGTGCCACCAGCAGAGTTCAGGGCGGGGAGCTGTTTTTT
.	TRBV5-1	TRBJ2-3	TRBD1	CASSLPIGDRNDTQYF	TGCGCCAGCAGCTTGCCGATAGGGGACAGGAATGATACGCAGTATTTT
.	TRBV30	TRBJ2-1	.	CAWSDPDTRSYNEQFF	TGTGCCTGGAGTGACCCCGACACCCGCTCCTACAATGAGCAGTTCTTC
large	TRBV6-5	TRBJ2-2	TRBD2	CASSYSRGGIGELFF	TGTGCCAGCAGTTACTCTCGGGGGGGGATCGGGGAGCTGTTTTTT
.	TRBV19	TRBJ1-1	TRBD1	CATGQGNTEAFF	TGTGCCACGGGACAGGGGAACACTGAAGCTTTCTTT
.	TRBV6-1	TRBJ1-2	TRBD1	CATGDRSYYGYTF	TGTGCCACTGGGGACAGATCTTACTATGGCTACACCTTC
few	TRBV5-1	TRBJ1-1	.	CASSLKGNTEAFF	TGCGCCAGCAGCTTGAAGGGGAACACTGAAGCTTTCTTT
.	TRBV10-3	TRBJ1-2	.	CAISELYMEGQRAYGYTF	TGTGCCATCAGTGAGTTATACATGGAAGGACAAAGGGCCTATGGCTACACCTTC
medium-sized	TRBV5-1	TRBJ2-2	.	CASSLWQGRRELFF	TGCGCCAGCAGCTTGTGGCAGGGGAGACGGGAGCTGTTTTTT
.	TRBV2	TRBJ2-1	.	CAITGGAYNEQFF	TGTGCCATCACTGGCGGGGCCTACAATGAGCAGTTCTTC
.	TRBV7-9	TRBJ2-4	TRBD1	CASSINRGLDKNIQYF	TGTGCCAGCAGCATCAACAGGGGGCTTGACAAAAACATTCAGTACTTC
.	TRBV4-1	TRBJ1-4	.	CASSHDGEGEKLFF	TGCGCCAGCAGCCACGACGGGGAGGGTGAAAAACTGTTTTTT
.	TRBV5-5	TRBJ2-1	.	CASSLRRLSPYNEQFF	TGTGCCAGCAGCTTGAGGAGACTCTCCCCTTACAATGAGCAGTTCTTC
.	TRBV2	TRBJ1-2	TRBD1	CASRATGTDYGYTF	TGTGCCAGCAGGGCTACCGGGACAGACTATGGCTACACCTTC
.	TRBV7-9	TRBJ2-1	TRBD2	CASSGGGAGEQFF	TGTGCCAGCAGCGGCGGGGGGGCTGGTGAGCAGTTCTTC
few	TRBV6-5	TRBJ1-5	.	CASRESGDSNQPQHF	TGTGCCAGCAGAGAATCGGGGGATAGCAATCAGCCCCAGCATTTT
.	TRBV6-1	TRBJ2-3	.	CASSADGLPHTDTQYF	TGTGCCAGCAGTGCCGATGGACTTCCACACACAGATACGCAGTATTTT
.	TRBV6-1	TRBJ1-1	.	CASSEVGSEAFF	TGTGCCAGCAGTGAAGTAGGCTCCGAAGCTTTCTTT
.	TRBV19	TRBJ1-2	.	CASSMGRDNGYTF	TGTGCCAGTAGTATGGGACGGGATAATGGCTACACCTTC
.	TRBV7-9	TRBJ2-7	.	CASSLKGQTYEQYF	TGTGCCAGCAGCTTAAAGGGTCAAACCTACGAGCAGTACTTC
.	TRBV5-1	TRBJ2-3	TRBD2	CASSWTSGADTQYF	TGCGCCAGCAGCTGGACTAGCGGGGCAGATACGCAGTATTTT
once	TRBV19	TRBJ2-7	.	CASSIALGSEQYF	TGTGCCAGTAGTATCGCGTTAGGGAGCGAGCAGTACTTC
.	TRBV7-8	TRBJ2-2	.	CASSLAPSVGTGELFF	TGTGCCAGCAGCTTAGCCCCCAGTGTGGGCACCGGGGAGCTGTTTTTT
.	TRBV29-1	TRBJ2-1	.	CSVERQNHNEQFF	TGCAGCGTTGAGCGGCAGAACCACAATGAGCAGTTCTTC
.	TRBV7-9	TRBJ1-4	.	CASSCKANNGGDEKLFF	TGTGCCAGCAGCTGTAAGGCCAACAACGGAGGTGATGAAAAACTGTTTTTT
few	TRBV4-2	TRBJ1-2	.	CASSQDGHREGLGLNYGYTF	TGTGCCAGCAGCCAAGACGGACACAGGGAAGGACTAGGACTTAACTATGGCTACACCTTC
.	TRBV9	TRBJ1-2	TRBD1	CASSPRQGPRPNYGYTF	TGTGCCAGCAGCCCTCGACAGGGTCCCCGACCTAACTATGGCTACACCTTC
few	TRBV6-5	TRBJ1-1	.	CASRVLTEAFF	TGTGCCAGCAGGGTACTCACTGAAGCTTTCTTT
.	TRBV15	TRBJ2-3	.	CATSTIIGTDTQYF	TGTGCCACCAGCACCATCATAGGGACAGATACGCAGTATTTT
.	TRBV30	TRBJ2-7	.	CAWSGQLYEQYF	TGTGCCTGGAGTGGACAGCTCTACGAGCAGTACTTC
.	TRBV5-1	TRBJ2-7	TRBD1	CASSWGQGNEQYF	TGCGCCAGCAGCTGGGGACAGGGGAACGAGCAGTACTTC
.	TRBV9	TRBJ1-1	.	CASSVGELNTEAFF	TGTGCCAGCAGCGTAGGAGAGCTGAACACTGAAGCTTTCTTT
.	TRBV28	TRBJ1-5	.	CASEHAATYNQPQHF	TGTGCCAGCGAACACGCAGCGACTTACAATCAGCCCCAGCATTTT
.	TRBV6-5	TRBJ1-5	.	CASSPGGYSNQPQHF	TGTGCCAGCAGCCCGGGGGGGTATAGCAATCAGCCCCAGCATTTT
medium-sized	TRBV27	TRBJ1-2	TRBD1	CASTGGYGYTF	TGTGCCAGCACAGGGGGATATGGCTACACCTTC
.	TRBV11-3	TRBJ2-1	.	CASSTHWGPQYEQFF	TGTGCCAGCAGCACCCACTGGGGGCCACAATATGAGCAGTTCTTC
.	TRBV18	TRBJ2-5	TRBD1	CASSPRQGIQETQYF	TGTGCCAGCTCACCTCGACAGGGAATACAAGAGACCCAGTACTTC
.	TRBV5-8	TRBJ1-5	TRBD1	CASSLGGTAHPAQHF	TGTGCCAGCAGCTTGGGGGGGACAGCCCACCCGGCCCAGCATTTT
.	TRBV5-1	TRBJ2-7	.	CASSGNYEQYF	TGCGCCAGCAGTGGTAACTACGAGCAGTACTTC
.	TRBV19	TRBJ1-2	.	CASTGHDYGYTF	TGTGCCAGTACAGGACACGACTATGGCTACACCTTC
medium-sized	TRBV10-1	TRBJ1-2	.	CARRLDGYTF	TGCGCCAGAAGATTAGACGGCTACACCTTC
.	TRBV5-6	TRBJ2-2	TRBD2	CASSLDTSGGFTGELFF	TGTGCCAGCAGCTTGGATACCAGCGGGGGGTTCACCGGGGAGCTGTTTTTT
.	TRBV15	TRBJ1-3	.	CATQDTGFIGNTIYF	TGTGCCACCCAAGACACAGGGTTTATCGGAAACACCATATATTTT
medium-sized	TRBV28	TRBJ1-1	TRBD1	CASSFSPDRGDTEAFF	TGTGCCAGCAGTTTTTCCCCGGACAGGGGGGACACTGAAGCTTTCTTT